The TCR beta chain under discussion was sequenced for a study of T cell changes during pregnancy in multiple sclerosis. The protocol was immunoSEQ multiplex PCR, while the TCRdb copy is restricted to in-frame clones and leaves out a portion. The profile shows 75,000 to 95,000 clones, 80% to 95% of them singletons. Trimming cost V 5 bases and J 2 bases; bases outside gene matches: 6. This CDR3 is built from 14 residues. The V gene's germline CDR1 is SGHTA and CDR2 FQGNSA. The sample holds a few counts of this clone. The sequence was obtained from a female donor with multiple sclerosis, enrolled in a pregnancy study. The chain has TRBV7-2 and TRBJ2-7; 7 bases align to TRBD2. The starting material was peripheral blood, obtained after pregnancy. This CDR3 reads CASSPMAGAYEQYF. The CDR3 region has the DNA TGTGCCAGCAGCCCTATGGCGGGGGCCTACGAGCAGTACTTC.